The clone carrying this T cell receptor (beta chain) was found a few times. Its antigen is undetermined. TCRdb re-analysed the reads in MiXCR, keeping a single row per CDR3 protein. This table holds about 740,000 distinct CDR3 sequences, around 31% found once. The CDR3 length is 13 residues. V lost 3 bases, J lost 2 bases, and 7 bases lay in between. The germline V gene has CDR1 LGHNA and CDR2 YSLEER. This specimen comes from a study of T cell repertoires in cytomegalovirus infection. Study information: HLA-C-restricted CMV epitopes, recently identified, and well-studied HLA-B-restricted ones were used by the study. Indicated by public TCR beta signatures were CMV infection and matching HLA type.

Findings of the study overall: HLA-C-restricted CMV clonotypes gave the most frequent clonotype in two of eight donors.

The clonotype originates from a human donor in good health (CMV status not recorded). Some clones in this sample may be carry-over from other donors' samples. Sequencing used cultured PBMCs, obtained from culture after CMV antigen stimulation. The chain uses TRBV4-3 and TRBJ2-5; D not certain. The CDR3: CASSHRTQETQYF. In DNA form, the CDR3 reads TGCGCCAGCAGCCACCGAACGCAAGAGACCCAGTACTTC.